This T cell receptor beta chain was recovered during a study of CD8+ T cells in alopecia areata (dated by TCRdb to the late 2010s). For the wider study: The treated patients, all with moderate-to-severe alopecia areata, were enrolled in an open-label pilot trial of oral tofacitinib given at 5 to 10 mg twice daily. In treated patients, disease severity was measured using the SALT score, which gives the percentage of scalp surface area affected. RNA was extracted with the PAXgene miRNA kit for fixed scalp, the miRNeasy kit for PBMCs, and the RNeasy kit for mouse skin. Biopsies were taken from tofacitinib-treated patients at baseline and at 4 and 24 weeks of treatment, and a later scalp biopsy was taken in several of the tofacitinib-treated patients. Amplification of TCRbeta CDR3 regions was done by immunoSEQ multiplex PCR using 35 Vbeta forward primers and 13 Jbeta reverse primers. To study T cell clonal expansion in alopecia areata, the researchers applied high-throughput TCRbeta sequencing to both the C3H/HeJ mouse model and human patients. In humans, TCRbeta sequencing was performed on scalp tissue and on sorted CD4+ and CD8+ peripheral blood T cells from healthy controls and from patients with patchy or totalis/universalis alopecia areata. Clonality in the scalp was compared among normal scalp (n=4), patchy alopecia areata scalp (n=8), and alopecia totalis/universalis scalp (n=8). Patients received tofacitinib for 6 to 18 months and were then followed off drug for 6 months to check for delayed response and recurrence.

In light of the paper, this sample's time point label describes: approximately 4 weeks on oral tofacitinib. The sample's treatment or condition, from its label and the paper: oral pan-JAK inhibitor, 5-10 mg twice daily. From alopecia areata patients, peripheral blood was collected along with lesional scalp punch biopsies. PBMCs were isolated by density centrifugation and stained for CD3, CD4 and CD8, and CD4+ and CD8+ T cells were sorted on a FACSAria. Library preparation used the immunoSEQ multiplex PCR assay. RNA was extracted from all samples and reverse transcribed into cDNA as template for TCR sequencing. First-strand cDNA was synthesized with SuperScript III using a 2:1 mix of oligo-dT and random hexamers. A synthetic immune receptor repertoire was used to assess amplification bias, and residual bias was removed computationally. The authors' analysis ran thus. Raw reads were preprocessed to remove errors, and CDR3 was defined by IMGT conventions from the conserved cysteine to phenylalanine. To get clonality, Shannon entropy was normalized by log2 of the number of productive unique TCRs and the result was subtracted from 1. Whether scalp clones were CD4 or CD8 was inferred by matching scalp TCRbeta sequences against CD4 and CD8 repertoires sorted from blood. The table comes from immuneACCESS by way of TCRdb, which keeps in-frame sequences with V and J called. Part of the clones is missing from these tables; in studies checked, under half for an unresolved V gene and the rest for unknown reasons. The DNA was the basis for D and trimming; V, J and clone size are from that table. The sample profile shows approximately 42,000 clones; about 71% of them were found once. Together, the top ten hold around 23% of the sample.

Broad study findings and their caveats: TCR sequences shared between patients were less clear than in mice, possibly partly because of HLA diversity in the patient population. Resident alphabeta T cells in normal human skin are also sequenced, complicating scalp TCR repertoire analysis, unlike mouse skin dominated by gammadelta T cells. The treated cohort was small, with a single nonresponder, so links between baseline CD8+ expansion and response need larger studies. Many expanded lesional clones were found to persist in scalp and blood during tofacitinib treatment, and relapse after treatment cessation may be partly explained by this persistence. Compared with normal scalp, lesional scalp, particularly in alopecia totalis/universalis, had higher clonality and more expanded CD8+ clones, which suggests antigenic drive. Tofacitinib significantly decreased scalp clonality and the number of expanded CD8+ clones among the top 100 scalp clones.

A word on this clone: The antigen it binds to is not known. No per-base quality is available; no much larger clone lies one base away.

Trimming at the junction amounts to 3 bases on V and 7 bases on J, and the germline ends lie 16 bases apart. Spanning cysteine to phenylalanine, the CDR3 consists of 14 amino acids. Only the CDR3 region is kept as DNA, spanning 42 bases read in frame from base 1. CDR1 and CDR2, looked up from the germline V gene (reference sequence), are GTSNPN and SVGIG. The TCR sequence derives from a human donor with alopecia areata. The V gene is TRBV30 and the J gene is TRBJ2-1; TRBD1 is a possible D gene, resting on 6 matching bases. Sequenced material: CD8+ T cells sorted from blood, taken at week 4, from a patient treated with tofacitinib. CDR3 sequence: CAWSEPQGYNEQFF. The DNA reads as follows: TGTGCCTGGAGCGAACCGCAGGGGTATAATGAGCAGTTCTTC.